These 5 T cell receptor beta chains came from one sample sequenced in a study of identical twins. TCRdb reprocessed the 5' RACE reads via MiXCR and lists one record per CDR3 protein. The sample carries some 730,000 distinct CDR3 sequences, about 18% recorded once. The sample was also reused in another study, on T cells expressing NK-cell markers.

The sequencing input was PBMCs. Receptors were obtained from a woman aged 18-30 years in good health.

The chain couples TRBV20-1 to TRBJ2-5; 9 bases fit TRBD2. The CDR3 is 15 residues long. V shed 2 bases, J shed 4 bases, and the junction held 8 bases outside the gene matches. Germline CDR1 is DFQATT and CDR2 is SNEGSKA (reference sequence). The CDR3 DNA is TGCAGTGCTAGACCAGCTCTAGCGGGGTCAGAGACCCAGTACTTC. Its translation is CSARPALAGSETQYF.

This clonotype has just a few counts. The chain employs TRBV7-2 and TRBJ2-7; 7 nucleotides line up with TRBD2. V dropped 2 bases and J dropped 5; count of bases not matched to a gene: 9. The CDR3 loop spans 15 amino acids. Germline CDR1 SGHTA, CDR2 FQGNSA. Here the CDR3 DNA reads TGTGCCAGCAGCTTATATTCCCTGGGAGGGGACGAGCAGTACTTC. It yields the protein CASSLYSLGGDEQYF.

CDR3 sequence reads: CASSLAFSAGEYQETQYF. The CDR3 DNA reads TGTGCCAGCAGCTTAGCTTTTTCAGCGGGAGAGTACCAAGAGACCCAGTACTTC. The V and J genes are TRBV7-2 and TRBJ2-5; 8 bases are shared with TRBD2. CDR1 SGHTA and CDR2 FQGNSA come from the germline V gene. The V gene end was trimmed by 0 bases and the J gene end by 0 bases; junction bases not matched to a gene: 9. CDR3 length: 18 amino acids. Full variable domain (rest looked up from reference TRBV7-2 and TRBJ2-5): GAGVSQSPSNKVTEKGKDVELRCDPISGHTALYWYRQSLGQGLEFLIYFQGNSAPDKSGLPSDRFSAERTGGSVSTLTIQRTQQEDSAVYLCASSLAFSAGEYQETQYFGPGTRLLVL.

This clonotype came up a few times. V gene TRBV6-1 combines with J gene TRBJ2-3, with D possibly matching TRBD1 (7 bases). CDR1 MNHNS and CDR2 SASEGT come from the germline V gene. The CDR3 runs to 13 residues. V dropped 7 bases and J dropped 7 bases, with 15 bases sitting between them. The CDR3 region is CASIGGGRNTQYF. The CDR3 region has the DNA TGTGCCAGCATCGGAGGGGGCCGAAATACGCAGTATTTT.

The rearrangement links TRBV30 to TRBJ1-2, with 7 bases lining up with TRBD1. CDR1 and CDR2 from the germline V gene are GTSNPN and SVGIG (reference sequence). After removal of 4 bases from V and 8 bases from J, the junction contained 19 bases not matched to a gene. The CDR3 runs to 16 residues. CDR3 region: CAWTIIRGTEGGGYTF. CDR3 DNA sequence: TGTGCCTGGACCATAATTAGAGGGACAGAAGGAGGGGGCTACACCTTC. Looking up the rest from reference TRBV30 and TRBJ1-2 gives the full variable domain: SQTIHQWPATLVQPVGSPLSLECTVEGTSNPNLYWYRQAAGRGLQLLFYSVGIGQISSEVPQNLSASRPQDRQFILSSKKLLLSDSGFYLCAWTIIRGTEGGGYTFGSGTRLTVV.